This T cell receptor (beta chain) was obtained from a study of T cell repertoires in cytomegalovirus infection. Overall study context: From public TCR beta signatures came an indication of both CMV infection and matching HLA type. Study conclusions and caveats: Dominating the ex vivo response were HLA-C-restricted CMV-specific TCR beta clonotypes. Of the TCR beta families, the public ones yielded a cumulative frequency that identified carriers of CMV plus the relevant HLA.

Using its own MiXCR run on the reads, TCRdb lists one record per CDR3 protein. This sample has 150,000 to 160,000 distinct CDR3 sequences, with about a quarter found just once. The V segment lost 6 bases and the J segment 6 bases; nucleotides outside the gene matches: 10. The CDR3 is made up of 15 amino acids. From germline, CDR1 is DFQATT and CDR2 SNEGSKA (reference sequence). Comments on this clonotype: Its antigen is as yet unknown.

The sample taken for sequencing was PBMCs. The sequence was collected from a human donor in good health (CMV status not recorded). Some clones in this sample may be carry-over from other donors' samples. The chain couples TRBV20-1 to TRBJ2-1; 11 bases line up with TRBD2. The CDR3 loop is CSARPGTSGLNEQFF. The CDR3 DNA reads TGCAGTGCCAGACCCGGGACTAGCGGCCTCAATGAGCAGTTCTTC.